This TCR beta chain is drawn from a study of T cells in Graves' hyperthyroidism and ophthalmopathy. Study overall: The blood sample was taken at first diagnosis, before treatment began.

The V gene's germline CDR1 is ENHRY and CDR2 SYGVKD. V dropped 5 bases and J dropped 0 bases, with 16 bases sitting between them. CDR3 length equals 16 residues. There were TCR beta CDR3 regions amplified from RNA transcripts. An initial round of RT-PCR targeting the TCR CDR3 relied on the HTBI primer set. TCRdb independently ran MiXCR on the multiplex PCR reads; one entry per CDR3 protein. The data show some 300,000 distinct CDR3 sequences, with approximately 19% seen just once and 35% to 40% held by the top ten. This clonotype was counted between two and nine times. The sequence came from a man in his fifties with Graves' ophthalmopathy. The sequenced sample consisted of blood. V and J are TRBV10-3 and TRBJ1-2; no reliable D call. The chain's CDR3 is CAISPSHRVTNYGYTF. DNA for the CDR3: TGTGCCATCAGTCCATCACACCGCGTAACTAACTATGGCTACACCTTC.